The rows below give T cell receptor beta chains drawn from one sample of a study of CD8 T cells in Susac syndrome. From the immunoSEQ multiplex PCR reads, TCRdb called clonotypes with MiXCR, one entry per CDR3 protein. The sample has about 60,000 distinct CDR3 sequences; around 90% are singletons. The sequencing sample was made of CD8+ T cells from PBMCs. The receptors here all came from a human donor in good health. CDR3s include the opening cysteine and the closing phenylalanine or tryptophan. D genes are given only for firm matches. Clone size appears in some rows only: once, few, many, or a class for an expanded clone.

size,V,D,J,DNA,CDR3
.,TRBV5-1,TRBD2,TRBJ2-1,TGCGCCAGCAGCTTGGGGCGCGGGGGGGCCAATGAGCAGTTCTTC,CASSLGRGGANEQFF
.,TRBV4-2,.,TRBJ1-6,TGTGCCAGCAGCCAAGATCTGCGGTCACCCCTCCACTTT,CASSQDLRSPLHF
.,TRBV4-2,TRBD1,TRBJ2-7,TGTGCCAGCAGCCACCGACAGGGGACCAGCTACGAGCAGTACTTC,CASSHRQGTSYEQYF
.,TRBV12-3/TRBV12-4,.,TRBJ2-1,TGTGCCAGAGACGTAAGTGGCTACAATGAGCAGTTCTTC,CARDVSGYNEQFF
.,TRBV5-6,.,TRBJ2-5,TGTGCCAGCAGCTTGGATCCCCAAGAGACCCAGTACTTC,CASSLDPQETQYF
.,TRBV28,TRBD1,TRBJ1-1,TGTGCCAGCAGTTTGGACAGGGAGAGGGCTGAAGCTTTCTTT,CASSLDRERAEAFF
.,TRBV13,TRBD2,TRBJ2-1,TGTGCCAGCAGCCCCCCAGGACTAGCGGATAGCTCCTACAATGAGCAGTTCTTC,CASSPPGLADSSYNEQFF
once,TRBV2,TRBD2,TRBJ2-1,TGTGCCAGCAGTGAAGTAGGGACTAGCGTCTACAATGAGCAGTTCTTC,CASSEVGTSVYNEQFF
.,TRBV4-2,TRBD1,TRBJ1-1,TGTGCCAGCAGCCAAGAGGACAGGGCGGGCACTGAAGCTTTCTTT,CASSQEDRAGTEAFF
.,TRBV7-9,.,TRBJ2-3,TGTGCCAGCAGGATGGACACAGATACGCAGTATTTT,CASRMDTDTQYF
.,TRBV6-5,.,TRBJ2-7,TGTGCCAGCAGTTACTCGACAGGTTCTATCGCCTACGAGCAGTACTTC,CASSYSTGSIAYEQYF
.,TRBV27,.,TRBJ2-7,TGTGCCAGCAGTCGGGACGGCTACGAGCAGTACTTC,CASSRDGYEQYF
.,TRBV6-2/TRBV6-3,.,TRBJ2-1,TGTGCCACCCGGAGCGACAGTGACAATGAGCAGTTCTTC,CATRSDSDNEQFF
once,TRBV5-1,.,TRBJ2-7,TGCGCCAGCAGCCCGGAGGTATGGACAGCCACGCGCGAGCAGTACTTC,CASSPEVWTATREQYF
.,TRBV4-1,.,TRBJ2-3,TGCGCCAGCAGTCCCCCGCGAGGAGATACGCAGTATTTT,CASSPPRGDTQYF
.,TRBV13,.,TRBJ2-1,TGTGCCAGCAGCCCCGAGGGGTACGATGAGCAGTTCTTC,CASSPEGYDEQFF
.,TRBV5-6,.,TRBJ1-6,TGTGCCAGCAGCACAAAGCCGGGACGGAGAAGCTCCTATAATTCACCCCTCCACTTT,CASSTKPGRRSSYNSPLHF
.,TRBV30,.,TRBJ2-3,TGTGCCTGGACCACTGTGGGGACCGAGCGATGGGCGCAGTATTTT,CAWTTVGTERWAQYF
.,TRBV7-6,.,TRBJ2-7,TGTGCCAGCAGCTTTAGGCAGACAGGAGCGTACCTCGAGCAGTACTTC,CASSFRQTGAYLEQYF
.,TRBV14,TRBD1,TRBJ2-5,TGTGCCAGCAGCCCTTGGGACAGCCAAGAGACCCAGTACTTC,CASSPWDSQETQYF
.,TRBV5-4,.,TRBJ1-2,TGTGCCAGCAGCTTCAGGGATCGGAACTATGGCTACACCTTC,CASSFRDRNYGYTF
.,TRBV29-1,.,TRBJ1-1,TGCAGCGTGGGCCCTATGAACACTGAAGCTTTCTTT,CSVGPMNTEAFF
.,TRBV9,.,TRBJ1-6,TGTGCCAGCAGCGTAGTTATGAATTCACCCCTCCACTTT,CASSVVMNSPLHF
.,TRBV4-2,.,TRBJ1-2,TGTGCCAACAGCCAAGCCCGAGAGGGCCCTACATACTATGGCTACACCTTC,CANSQAREGPTYYGYTF
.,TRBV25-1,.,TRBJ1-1,TGTGCCAGCAGTGAATCTGGGGACCGGGCTGAAGCTTTCTTT,CASSESGDRAEAFF
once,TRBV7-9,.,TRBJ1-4,TGTGCCAGCAGCCCGTCAGGGGTCTCTACGGGAAAACTGTTTTTT,CASSPSGVSTGKLFF
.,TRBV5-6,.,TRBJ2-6,TGTGCCAGCAGCTTTCCGACAGGTGTCTCTGGGGCCAACGTCCTGACTTTC,CASSFPTGVSGANVLTF
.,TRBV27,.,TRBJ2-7,TGTGCCAGCAGTATCGTAGCAGGCTACTCCTACGAGCAGTACTTC,CASSIVAGYSYEQYF
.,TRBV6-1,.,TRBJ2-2,TGTGCCAGCAGGCTGATAGGCACCGGGGAGCTGTTTTTT,CASRLIGTGELFF
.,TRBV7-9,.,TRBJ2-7,TGTGCCAGCAGCTCTTTTAGGGGGGTGAACTACGAGCAGTACTTC,CASSSFRGVNYEQYF
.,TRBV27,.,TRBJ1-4,TGTGCCAGCAGTCCCCTTGGCACTAATGAAAAACTGTTTTTT,CASSPLGTNEKLFF
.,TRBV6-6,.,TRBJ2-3,TGTGCCAGCAGCCAGACTCGATCCAGCACAGATACGCAGTATTTT,CASSQTRSSTDTQYF
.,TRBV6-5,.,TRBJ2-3,TGTGCCAGCTCCCCCGAGGCAGCACAAACAGATACGCAGTATTTT,CASSPEAAQTDTQYF
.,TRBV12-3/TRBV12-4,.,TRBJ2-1,TGTGCCAGCAGTCTCGACAGAAACTACAATGAGCAGTTCTTC,CASSLDRNYNEQFF
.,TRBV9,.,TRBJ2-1,TGTGCCAGCAGCGAAAGGACAAACGAAAACGACAATGAGCAGTTCTTC,CASSERTNENDNEQFF
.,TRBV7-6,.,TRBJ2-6,TGTGCCAGCAGCAACACTGGGGCCAACGTCCTGACTTTC,CASSNTGANVLTF
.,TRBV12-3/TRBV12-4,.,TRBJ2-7,TGTGCCAGCAGTTCGGGACTCTACTACGAGCAGTACTTC,CASSSGLYYEQYF
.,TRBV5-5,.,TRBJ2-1,TGTGCCAGCAGCTTGGACGGTCGAGAGGACTACAATGAGCAGTTCTTC,CASSLDGREDYNEQFF
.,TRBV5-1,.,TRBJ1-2,TGCGCCAGCAGCCCGGCTTTGAGCTCCGAGGCCAGTGAGGCTAACTATGGCTACACCTTC,CASSPALSSEASEANYGYTF
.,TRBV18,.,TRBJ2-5,TGTGCCAGCTCCCCCACCGGGGCGGTACAAGAGACCCAGTACTTC,CASSPTGAVQETQYF
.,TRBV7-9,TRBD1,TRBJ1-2,TGTGCCAGCAGCACGGGACAGGGTGAAGGCTACACCTTC,CASSTGQGEGYTF
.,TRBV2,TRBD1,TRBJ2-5,TGTGCCAGCTCGGGGACAGGGTACCAAGAGACCCAGTACTTC,CASSGTGYQETQYF
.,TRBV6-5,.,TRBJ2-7,TGTGCCAGCAGGTCGGGGCAGGGGACATTCGAGCAGTACTTC,CASRSGQGTFEQYF
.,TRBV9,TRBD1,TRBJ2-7,TGTGCCAGCAGCGCCTCCGGGACAGGGGCCTACGAGCAGTACTTC,CASSASGTGAYEQYF
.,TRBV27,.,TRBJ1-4,TGTGCCAGCAGTTTATCGATGAGCCGCCTCGGGGGGAATGAAAAACTGTTTTTT,CASSLSMSRLGGNEKLFF
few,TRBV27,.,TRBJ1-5,TGTGCCAGCAGTTTATCTGGTAGCAATCAGCCCCAGCATTTT,CASSLSGSNQPQHF
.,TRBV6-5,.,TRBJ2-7,TGTGCCGGCAGTTGGGGTGAGGGTATAAGGTACGAGCAGTACTTC,CAGSWGEGIRYEQYF
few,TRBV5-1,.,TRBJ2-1,TGTGCCAGCAGCTTCGGCAATGAGCAGTTCTTC,CASSFGNEQFF
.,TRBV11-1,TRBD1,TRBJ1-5,TGTGCCAGCAGCTTAAGCTCGAACAGGGGTGTACCATATAGCAATCAGCCCCAGCATTTT,CASSLSSNRGVPYSNQPQHF
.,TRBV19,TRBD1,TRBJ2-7,TGTGCCAGTACCGTCGGGACAGGAGTCCCCTACGAGCAGTACTTC,CASTVGTGVPYEQYF
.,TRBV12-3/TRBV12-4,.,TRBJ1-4,TGTGCCAGCAGTTTGCGGGGGATTATAGCTAATGAAAAACTGTTTTTT,CASSLRGIIANEKLFF